The 12 T cell receptor beta chains presented below share a single source sample, sequenced in a study of Ad26.COV2.S vaccination and SARS-CoV-2 variants. Some clones are missing from TCRdb's copy, which holds only in-frame ones; the method was immunoSEQ multiplex PCR. The sample lists 450,000 to 550,000 clones; 70% to 90% were seen once. Indicated treatment: 19 received Ad26.COV2.S at low or high dose, single or two shots; about 5 received placebo; per-sample allocation not given. Day 63 after the first vaccine or placebo injection was the time point for sampling. The specimen was peripheral blood, collected in a trial of Ad26.COV2.S vaccine versus placebo. The origin of the receptors is a person between 18 and 65 years old who received the Ad26.COV2.S COVID-19 vaccine or a placebo.

J is TRBJ2-2 and V is TRBV7-3, with 13 bases aligning to TRBD2. CDR1 is SGHTA, CDR2 FQGTGA, per germline. The CDR3 sequence is 16 residues long. V lost 5 bases and J lost 7; bases outside the gene matches: 7. The CDR3 coding sequence is TGTGCCAGCAGCACACTAGCGGGAGGGCCCGGCGGGGAGCTGTTTTTT. Its translation: CASSTLAGGPGGELFF.

The V gene is TRBV6-5, the J gene TRBJ1-4; D possibly corresponds to TRBD1 (5 bases). The V gene lost 3 bases and the J gene lost 0 bases, with 8 bases spanning the gap. Germline CDR1 and CDR2: MNHEY and SVGAGI. The CDR3 sequence is 15 residues long. The CDR3: CASSYRRATNEKLFF. The CDR3, as DNA: TGTGCCAGCAGTTATCGCAGGGCAACTAATGAAAAACTGTTTTTT.

The chain employs TRBV18 and TRBJ2-7, with D possibly being TRBD2 (5 bases). Trimming removed 6 bases at V and 0 bases at J, with 12 bases between. The germline V gene encodes CDR1 KGHSH and CDR2 LQKENI. The CDR3 spans 14 residues. The CDR3 DNA sequence: TGTGCCAGCTCCCCTCGGGGAAACTCCTACGAGCAGTACTTC. Protein: CASSPRGNSYEQYF.

The chain combines TRBV27 with TRBJ1-6; no clear D. V was pared by 2 bases and J by 5 bases, with 7 bases between. The CDR3 extends over 14 amino acids. Germline CDR1 reads MNHEY; CDR2 reads SMNVEV (reference sequence). This CDR3 reads CASSLGWNNSPLHF. DNA for the CDR3: TGTGCCAGCAGTTTAGGCTGGAATAATTCACCCCTCCACTTT.

This clone occurred once. The V and J genes are TRBV6-2 or TRBV6-3 and TRBJ2-7, with D perhaps given as TRBD1 or TRBD2 (5 bases each). Trimming removed 5 bases from V and 7 bases from J, with 15 bases in between. This CDR3 spans 13 amino acids. CDR1 is MNHEY and CDR2 is SVGEGT in the germline V gene. CDR3 sequence reads: CASSGTTHGEQYF. As DNA, the CDR3 is TGTGCCAGCAGTGGGACGACCCACGGAGAGCAGTACTTC.

The J gene is TRBJ1-2, the V gene TRBV14; D possibly corresponds to TRBD1 (6 bases). The CDR3 has 15 residues. The germline CDR1 and CDR2 sequences are SGHDN and FVKESK. V was clipped by 5 bases and J by 1 base, with 14 bases between them. CDR3 nucleotide sequence: TGTGCCAGCAGCGGGATAACAGGGAGTAACTATGGCTACACCTTC. This sequence encodes CASSGITGSNYGYTF.

The V and J genes are TRBV6-6 and TRBJ2-5, with D maybe TRBD2 (5 bases). The V end lost 6 bases, the J end lost 4 bases, and 9 bases lay between the germline ends. The germline V gene has CDR1 MNHNY and CDR2 SVGAGI (reference sequence). The CDR3 is made up of 12 amino acids. DNA for the CDR3: TGTGCCAGCAGGATTGGAGGAGAGACCCAGTACTTC. Residues: CASRIGGETQYF.

The chain recombines TRBV28 with TRBJ2-1; D possibly corresponds to TRBD2 (6 bases). Trimming pared 7 bases from V and 5 bases from J, leaving 18 bases between. The CDR3 is 15 residues long. Germline assignment: CDR1 MDHEN and CDR2 SYDVKM. The CDR3 sequence: CASNPSGVGNNEQFF. CDR3 nucleotide sequence: TGTGCCAGCAACCCGTCGGGGGTTGGGAACAATGAGCAGTTCTTC.

This clone was counted once. The V call is TRBV3-1 (or the pseudogene TRBV3-2), the J call TRBJ2-7; unclear D gene. There are 11 residues in the CDR3. V lost 4 bases to trimming and J lost 7 bases, with 8 bases between them. From germline, CDR1 is LGHDT and CDR2 YNNKEL (reference sequence). The CDR3 region has the DNA TGTGCCAGCAGCCTCACTGATGAGCAGTACTTC. This sequence encodes CASSLTDEQYF.

In this sample, this clone turned up once. This sample includes further DNA sequences coding for the same CDR3. The chain joins TRBV6-5 to TRBJ1-2, with D maybe TRBD1 (5 bases). V lost 2 bases and J 2 bases, leaving 9 bases between the germline ends. The CDR3 has 14 amino acids. Looked up from germline, CDR1 is MNHEY and CDR2 is SVGAGI. In DNA form, the CDR3 reads TGTGCCAGCAGTTACGACGACAGCAACTATGGCTACACCTTC. It encodes CASSYDDSNYGYTF.

The V call is TRBV5-7, the J call TRBJ1-2; D might be TRBD1 (5 bases). TRBV5-7 carries the ORF label, with uncertain function. This CDR3 contains 12 residues. Trimming removed 6 bases at V and 4 bases at J, with 10 bases between. The CDR3 here is CASTRVVYGYTF. The CDR3 DNA reads as TGTGCCAGCACCAGGGTAGTCTATGGCTACACCTTC.

The chain employs TRBV5-8 and TRBJ1-5; D is undetermined. The germline V gene encodes CDR1 SGHTS and CDR2 YDEGEE. This CDR3 comprises 12 residues. V lost 1 base to trimming and J lost 10 bases, with 9 bases between them. The CDR3 loop reads CASSLFASPQHF. The DNA of the CDR3 is TGTGCCAGCAGCTTGTTCGCCTCCCCCCAGCATTTT. The variable domain in full, completed from reference TRBV5-8 and TRBJ1-5, reads EAGVTQSPTHLIKTRGQQATLRCSPISGHTSVYWYQQALGLGLQFLLWYDEGEERNRGNFPPRFSGRQFPNYSSELNVNALELEDSALYLCASSLFASPQHFGDGTRLSIL.